This record looks at one T cell receptor beta chain sequence and its context. What it recognizes is unknown. The data originate from a study of T cell responses to AZD1222 COVID-19 vaccine. Germline V lookup: CDR1 SGHRS, CDR2 YFSETQ. CDR3 length: 15 amino acids. The V segment lost 6 bases and the J segment 6 bases; nucleotides outside the gene matches: 10. Points from the study as a whole: Without day 14 samples, only post-peak T cell repertoires were studied.

The method was immunoSEQ multiplex PCR; TCRdb's version includes in-frame clones alone and lacks a portion of them. Of 75,000 to 85,000 clones listed, 85% to 90% are singletons. The source of this sequence is an adult who received the AZD1222 COVID-19 vaccine. The sequencing here drew on peripheral blood, taken 28 days after the second AZD1222 dose. This rearrangement joins TRBV5-1 to TRBJ2-1; 9 nucleotides line up with TRBD2. CDR3 protein: CASNVYSGGRNEQFF. For the CDR3, the DNA is TGCGCCAGCAACGTATATAGCGGGGGTCGCAATGAGCAGTTCTTC.